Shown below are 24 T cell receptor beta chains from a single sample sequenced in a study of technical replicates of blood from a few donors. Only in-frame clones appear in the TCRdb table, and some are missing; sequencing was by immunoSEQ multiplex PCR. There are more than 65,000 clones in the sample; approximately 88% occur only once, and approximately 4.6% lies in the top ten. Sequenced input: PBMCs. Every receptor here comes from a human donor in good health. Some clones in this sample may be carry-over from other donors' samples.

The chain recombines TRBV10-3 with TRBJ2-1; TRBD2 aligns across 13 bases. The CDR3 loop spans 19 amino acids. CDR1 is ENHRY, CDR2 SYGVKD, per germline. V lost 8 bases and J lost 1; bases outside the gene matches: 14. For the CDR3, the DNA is TGTGCCATCCCCCTGACTAGCGGGGGGCCAGGTCTGTCCTACAATGAGCAGTTCTTC. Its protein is CAIPLTSGGPGLSYNEQFF.

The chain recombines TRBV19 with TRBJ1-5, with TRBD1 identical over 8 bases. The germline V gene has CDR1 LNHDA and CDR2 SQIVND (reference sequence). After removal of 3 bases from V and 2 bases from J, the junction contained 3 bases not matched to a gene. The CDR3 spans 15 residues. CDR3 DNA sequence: TGTGCCAGTAGTATTGGACAGGGTGGCAATCAGCCCCAGCATTTT. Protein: CASSIGQGGNQPQHF.

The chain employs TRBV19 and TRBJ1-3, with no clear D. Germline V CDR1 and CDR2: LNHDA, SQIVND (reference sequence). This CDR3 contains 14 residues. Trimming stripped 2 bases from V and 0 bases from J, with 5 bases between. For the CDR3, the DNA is TGTGCCAGTAGTATATTGAGCTCTGGAAACACCATATATTTT. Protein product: CASSILSSGNTIYF.

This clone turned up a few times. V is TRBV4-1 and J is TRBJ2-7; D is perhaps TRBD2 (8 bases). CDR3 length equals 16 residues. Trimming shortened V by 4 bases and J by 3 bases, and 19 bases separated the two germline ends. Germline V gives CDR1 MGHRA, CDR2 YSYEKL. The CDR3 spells CASSLGGGGTLYEQYF. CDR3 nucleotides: TGCGCCAGCAGCCTAGGGGGCGGGGGGACCCTCTACGAGCAGTACTTC.

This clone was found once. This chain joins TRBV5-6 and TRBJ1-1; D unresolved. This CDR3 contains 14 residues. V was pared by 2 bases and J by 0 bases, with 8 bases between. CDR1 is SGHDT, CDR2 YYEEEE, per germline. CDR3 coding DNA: TGTGCCAGCAGCTTCAGGTATATGAACACTGAAGCTTTCTTT. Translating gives CASSFRYMNTEAFF.

In DNA, the CDR3 is TGCGCCAGCAGCTTTTCAGGATCCTACAATGAGCAGTTCTTC. It encodes CASSFSGSYNEQFF. The chain has TRBV5-1 and TRBJ2-1; D is uncertain. Germline V gene lookup returns CDR1 SGHRS and CDR2 YFSETQ. The V gene lost 2 bases and the J gene lost 1 base, with 7 bases spanning the gap. CDR3 size: 14 residues.

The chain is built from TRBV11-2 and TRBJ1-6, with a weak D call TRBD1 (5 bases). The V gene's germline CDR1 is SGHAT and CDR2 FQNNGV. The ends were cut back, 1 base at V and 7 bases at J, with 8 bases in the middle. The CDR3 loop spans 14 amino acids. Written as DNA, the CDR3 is TGTGCCAGCAGCTTAGGGGGGGTAAATTCACCCCTCCACTTT. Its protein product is CASSLGGVNSPLHF.

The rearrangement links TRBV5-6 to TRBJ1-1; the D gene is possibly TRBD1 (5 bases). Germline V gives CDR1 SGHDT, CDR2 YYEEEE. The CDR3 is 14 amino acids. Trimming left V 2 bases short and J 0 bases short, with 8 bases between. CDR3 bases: TGTGCCAGCAGCTTAGGGGTGATGAACACTGAAGCTTTCTTT. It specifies CASSLGVMNTEAFF.

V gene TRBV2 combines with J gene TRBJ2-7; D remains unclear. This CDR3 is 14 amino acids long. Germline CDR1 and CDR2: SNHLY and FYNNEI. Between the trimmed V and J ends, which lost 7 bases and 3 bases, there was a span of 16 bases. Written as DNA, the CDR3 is TGTGCCAGCAACCTGATGTCCCCGAGCTACGAGCAGTACTTC. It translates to CASNLMSPSYEQYF.

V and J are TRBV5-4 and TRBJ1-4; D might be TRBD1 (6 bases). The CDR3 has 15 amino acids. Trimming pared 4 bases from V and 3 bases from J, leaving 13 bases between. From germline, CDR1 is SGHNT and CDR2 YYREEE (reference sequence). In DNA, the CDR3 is TGTGCCAGCAGCCTATCGGACAGCCCTAATGAAAAACTGTTTTTT. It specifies CASSLSDSPNEKLFF. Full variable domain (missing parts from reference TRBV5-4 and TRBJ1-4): ETGVTQSPTHLIKTRGQQVTLRCSSQSGHNTVSWYQQALGQGPQFIFQYYREEENGRGNFPPRFSGLQFPNYSSELNVNALELDDSALYLCASSLSDSPNEKLFFGSGTQLSVL.

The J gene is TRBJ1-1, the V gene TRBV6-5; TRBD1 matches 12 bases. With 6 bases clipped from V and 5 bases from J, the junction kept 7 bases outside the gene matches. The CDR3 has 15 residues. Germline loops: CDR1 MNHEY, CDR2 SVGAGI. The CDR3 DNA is TGTGCCAGCAGGGGACAGGGGGCGGGGGGAACTGAAGCTTTCTTT. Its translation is CASRGQGAGGTEAFF.

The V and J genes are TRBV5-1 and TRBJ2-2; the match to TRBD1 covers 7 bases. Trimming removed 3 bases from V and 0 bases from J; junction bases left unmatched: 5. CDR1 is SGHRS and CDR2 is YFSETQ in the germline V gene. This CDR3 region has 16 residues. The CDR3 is CASSYRTGPNTGELFF. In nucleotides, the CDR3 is TGCGCCAGCAGCTATAGGACAGGACCGAACACCGGGGAGCTGTTTTTT.

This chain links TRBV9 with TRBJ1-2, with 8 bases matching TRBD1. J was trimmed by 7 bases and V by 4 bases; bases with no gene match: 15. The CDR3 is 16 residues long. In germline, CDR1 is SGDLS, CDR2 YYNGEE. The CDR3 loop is CASSPNTGGVNPGYTF. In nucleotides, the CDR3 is TGTGCCAGCAGCCCCAATACAGGGGGAGTGAACCCTGGCTACACCTTC.

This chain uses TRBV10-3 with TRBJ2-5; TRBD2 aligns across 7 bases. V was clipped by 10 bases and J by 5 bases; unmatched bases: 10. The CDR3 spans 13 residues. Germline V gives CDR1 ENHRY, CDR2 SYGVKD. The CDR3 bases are TGTGCCACCTCGGGAGGCCCTACGGAGACCCAGTACTTC. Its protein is CATSGGPTETQYF.

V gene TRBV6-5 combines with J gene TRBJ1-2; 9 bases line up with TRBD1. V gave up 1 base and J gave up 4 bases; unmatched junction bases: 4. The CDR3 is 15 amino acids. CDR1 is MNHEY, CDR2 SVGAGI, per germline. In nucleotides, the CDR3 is TGTGCCAGCAGTTACTTGGGACAGGGCTTCTATGGCTACACCTTC. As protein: CASSYLGQGFYGYTF.

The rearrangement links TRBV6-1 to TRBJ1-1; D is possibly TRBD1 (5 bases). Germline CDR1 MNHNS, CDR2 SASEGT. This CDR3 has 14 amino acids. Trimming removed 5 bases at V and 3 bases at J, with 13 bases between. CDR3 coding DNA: TGTGCCAGCAGTAAGGACAACACCTACACTGAAGCTTTCTTT. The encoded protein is CASSKDNTYTEAFF.

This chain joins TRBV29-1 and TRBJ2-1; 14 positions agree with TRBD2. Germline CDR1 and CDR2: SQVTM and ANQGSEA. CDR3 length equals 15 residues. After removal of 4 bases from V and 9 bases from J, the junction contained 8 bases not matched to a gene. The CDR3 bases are TGCAGCGTTGCTAGGGGGACTAGCGGGAGTAGTGAGCAGTTCTTC. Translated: CSVARGTSGSSEQFF.

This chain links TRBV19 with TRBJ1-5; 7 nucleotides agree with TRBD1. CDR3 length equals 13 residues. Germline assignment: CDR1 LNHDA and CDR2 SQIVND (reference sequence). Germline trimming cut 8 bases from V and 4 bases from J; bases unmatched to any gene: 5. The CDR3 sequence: CASSRGWNQPQHF. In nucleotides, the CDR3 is TGTGCCAGTTCCAGGGGGTGGAATCAGCCCCAGCATTTT. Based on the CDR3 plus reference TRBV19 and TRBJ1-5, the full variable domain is DGGITQSPKYLFRKEGQNVTLSCEQNLNHDAMYWYRQDPGQGLRLIYYSQIVNDFQKGDIAEGYSVSREKKESFPLTVTSAQKNPTAFYLCASSRGWNQPQHFGDGTRLSIL.

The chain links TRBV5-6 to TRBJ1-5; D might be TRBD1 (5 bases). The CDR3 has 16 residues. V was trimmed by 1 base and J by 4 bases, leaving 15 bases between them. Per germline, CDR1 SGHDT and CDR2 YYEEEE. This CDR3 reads CASSLFRARINQPQHF. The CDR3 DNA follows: TGTGCCAGCAGCTTGTTCAGGGCGAGGATAAATCAGCCCCAGCATTTT.

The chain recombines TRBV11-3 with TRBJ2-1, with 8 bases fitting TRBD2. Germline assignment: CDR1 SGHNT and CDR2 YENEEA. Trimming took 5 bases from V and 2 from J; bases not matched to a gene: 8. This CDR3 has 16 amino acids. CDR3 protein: CASSQGAGGPYNEQFF. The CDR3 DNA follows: TGTGCCAGCAGCCAGGGTGCGGGAGGCCCCTACAATGAGCAGTTCTTC. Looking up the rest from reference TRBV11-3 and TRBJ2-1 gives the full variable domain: EAGVVQSPRYKIIEKKQPVAFWCNPISGHNTLYWYLQNLGQGPELLIRYENEEAVDDSQLPKDRFSAERLKGVDSTLKIQPAELGDSAVYLCASSQGAGGPYNEQFFGPGTRLTVL.

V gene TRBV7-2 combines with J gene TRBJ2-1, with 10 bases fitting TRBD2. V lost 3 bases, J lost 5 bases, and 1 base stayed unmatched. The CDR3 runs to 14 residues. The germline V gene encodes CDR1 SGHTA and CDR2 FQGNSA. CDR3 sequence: CASSFTSGNNEQFF. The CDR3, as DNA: TGTGCCAGCAGCTTTACTAGCGGGAACAATGAGCAGTTCTTC.

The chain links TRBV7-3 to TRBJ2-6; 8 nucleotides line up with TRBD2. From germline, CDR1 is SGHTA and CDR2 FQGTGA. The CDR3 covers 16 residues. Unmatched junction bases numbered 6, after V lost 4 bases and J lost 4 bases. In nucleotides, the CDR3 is TGTGCCAGCAGCTACTTAGCGGGAATGGGGGCCAACGTCCTGACTTTC. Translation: CASSYLAGMGANVLTF.

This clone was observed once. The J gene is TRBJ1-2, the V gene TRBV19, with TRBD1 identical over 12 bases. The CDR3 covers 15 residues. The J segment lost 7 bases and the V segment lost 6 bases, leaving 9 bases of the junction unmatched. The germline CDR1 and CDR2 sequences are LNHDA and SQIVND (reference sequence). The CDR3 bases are TGTGCCAGTAGGACCCTTGGGACAGGGGGCTCTGGCTACACCTTC. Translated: CASRTLGTGGSGYTF.

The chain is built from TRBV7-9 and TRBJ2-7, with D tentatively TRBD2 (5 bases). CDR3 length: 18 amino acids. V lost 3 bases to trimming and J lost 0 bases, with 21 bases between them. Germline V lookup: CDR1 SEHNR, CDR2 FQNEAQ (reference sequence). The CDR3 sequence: CASSFLTPDSITSYEQYF. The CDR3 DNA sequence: TGTGCCAGCAGCTTCCTAACCCCGGACTCTATTACCTCCTACGAGCAGTACTTC.